The 31 T cell receptor beta chains reported below all come from one sample, sequenced in a study of T cells in Graves' hyperthyroidism and ophthalmopathy. Amplification of TCR beta CDR3 regions used RNA as the template. HTBI primers were used for first-round RT-PCR of the TCR CDR3. Each CDR3 protein is one row after TCRdb ran MiXCR on the multiplex PCR reads. This table holds about 700,000 distinct CDR3 sequences, roughly 45% found once. Sequencing was carried out using peripheral blood or thyroid tissue (not recorded which). The receptors derive from an adult man with Graves' disease, either hyperthyroidism or ophthalmopathy (not recorded which).

In its sample, this clonotype was seen once. This chain connects TRBV19 to TRBJ2-2; D is undetermined. Germline-derived CDR1 and CDR2 are LNHDA and SQIVND (reference sequence). V was clipped by 9 bases and J by 8 bases, with 7 bases between them. The CDR3 loop spans 10 amino acids. The DNA for the CDR3 is TGTGCCAGCGAAACAGGGGAGCTGTTTTTT. It translates to CASETGELFF.

V usage is TRBV7-9 and J usage is TRBJ1-6, with D uncertain. Trimming took off 3 bases at V and 11 bases at J, with 8 bases between the two ends. CDR1 is SEHNR and CDR2 is FQNEAQ in the germline V gene (reference sequence). This CDR3 has 12 residues. Written as DNA, the CDR3 is TGTGCCAGCAGCTTTGAGGGAGCACCCCTCCACTTT. This sequence encodes CASSFEGAPLHF.

The V and J genes are TRBV4-2 and TRBJ2-7; a weak D match, TRBD2 (7 bases). CDR1 and CDR2 (germline): LGHNA, YNFKEQ. The CDR3 has 17 residues. V was cut by 0 bases and J by 2 bases, with 17 bases left in between. The CDR3 region is CASSQDRGAQRTYEQYF. CDR3 nucleotide sequence: TGTGCCAGCAGCCAAGATCGGGGGGCTCAGAGAACCTACGAGCAGTACTTC.

Notes on this clonotype: One junction end does not reproduce the germline sequence, and a read error may be involved. V is TRBV7-8 and J is TRBJ2-7, with D perhaps given as TRBD1 or TRBD2 (5 bases each). The CDR3 contains 16 residues. CDR1 is SGHVS, CDR2 FQNEAQ, per germline. The CDR3, as DNA: TGCGCCAGCAGCTTGAGAGGGGCACCCTTCTCCTACGAGCAGTACTTC. Protein sequence: CASSLRGAPFSYEQYF.

This clonotype was seen once. The chain recombines TRBV10-3 with TRBJ2-5; 10 bases fit TRBD2. Germline V lookup: CDR1 ENHRY, CDR2 SYGVKD. V lost 6 bases, J lost 3 bases, and 4 bases stayed unmatched. The CDR3 has 14 amino acids. DNA of the CDR3: TGTGCCATCAGATCAGGGACTAGCGAAGAGACCCAGTACTTC. This translates into CAIRSGTSEETQYF.

This sequence joins TRBV29-1 and TRBJ2-7; TRBD2 might be the D (5 bases). Germline V gene lookup returns CDR1 SQVTM and CDR2 ANQGSEA. Between the trimmed V and J ends, which lost 8 bases and 3 bases, there was a span of 11 bases. The CDR3 has 11 residues. The CDR3 DNA follows: TGCAGCTTAGCTCGGGGCTACGAGCAGTACTTC. This gives the protein CSLARGYEQYF.

The chain combines TRBV5-1 with TRBJ1-4; TRBD1 agrees at 10 bases. The V segment lost 5 bases and the J segment 0 bases; nucleotides outside the gene matches: 4. The CDR3 length is 16 residues. The V gene's germline CDR1 is SGHRS and CDR2 YFSETQ. Here the CDR3 reads CASRTGQGATNEKLFF. CDR3 DNA sequence: TGCGCCAGCAGAACAGGACAGGGGGCAACTAATGAAAAACTGTTTTTT.

This clonotype occurred once. This rearrangement joins TRBV7-9 to TRBJ2-2, with a weak D call TRBD2 (5 bases). V gave up 5 bases and J gave up 4 bases, with 26 bases separating them. The CDR3 is 19 amino acids. Germline values: CDR1 SEHNR, CDR2 FQNEAQ (reference sequence). CDR3 coding DNA: TGTGCCAGCAGCCAAGAGCGACTTGGACTGGCGGGCCTCACCGGGGAGCTGTTTTTT. Protein product: CASSQERLGLAGLTGELFF.

The chain joins TRBV5-1 to TRBJ2-2; TRBD1 matches 8 bases. This CDR3 is built from 14 residues. Per germline, CDR1 SGHRS and CDR2 YFSETQ. The junction had 4 bases not matched to a gene; V was cut back by 4 bases and J by 5 bases. DNA for the CDR3: TGCGCCAGCAGCGTCAACAGGGGGACCGGGGAGCTGTTTTTT. Translating it yields CASSVNRGTGELFF.

This clonotype was observed a few times. V usage is TRBV29-1 and J usage is TRBJ2-7; 12 nucleotides match TRBD2. The CDR3 length is 15 residues. CDR1 and CDR2 from the germline V gene are SQVTM and ANQGSEA. V lost 2 bases to trimming and J lost 0 bases; unmatched junction nucleotides: 2. The CDR3: CSVELAGGGSYEQYF. The CDR3 bases are TGCAGCGTTGAACTAGCGGGAGGGGGCTCCTACGAGCAGTACTTC.

The sample holds a few counts of this clonotype. V gene TRBV5-1 combines with J gene TRBJ1-2; D is perhaps TRBD1 (5 bases). Germline CDR1 SGHRS, CDR2 YFSETQ. The CDR3 loop spans 13 amino acids. Trimming left V 5 bases short and J 6 bases short, with 14 bases between. DNA of the CDR3: TGCGCCAGCAGTCTGGACACACGCAATGGCTACACCTTC. Its protein product is CASSLDTRNGYTF.

This clonotype was found many times. CDR3 sequence (DNA): TGTGCCAGCAGCCCGATCGGCTACGAGCAGTACTTC. Translating it yields CASSPIGYEQYF. The V call is TRBV7-9, the J call TRBJ2-7, with no clear D. The length of the CDR3 is 12 residues. The V end was cut by 5 bases, the J end by 3 bases, with 8 bases between. CDR1 SEHNR and CDR2 FQNEAQ come from the germline V gene (reference sequence).

As concerns this clonotype: A read error may explain this, as a much larger clone is one base away. The chain couples TRBV7-9 to TRBJ2-7; D perhaps matches TRBD2 (6 bases). The CDR3 runs 18 residues. Germline assignment: CDR1 SEHNR and CDR2 FQNEAQ (reference sequence). CDR3 amino acids: CASSLSPGLADGSYEQCF. The DNA of the CDR3 is TGTGCCAGCAGCTTAAGCCCCGGGTTAGCGGACGGCTCCTACGAGCAGTGCTTC. Together with reference TRBV7-9 and TRBJ2-7, the CDR3 gives the full variable domain: DTGVSQNPRHKITKRGQNVTFRCDPISEHNRLYWYRQTLGQGPEFLTYFQNEAQLEKSRLLSDRFSAERPKGSFSTLEIQRTEQGDSAMYLCASSLSPGLADGSYEQCFGPGTRLTVT.

This clonotype was counted many times. The chain joins TRBV2 to TRBJ2-7; 7 nucleotides agree with TRBD1. Germline CDR1 and CDR2: SNHLY and FYNNEI. J was trimmed by 4 bases and V by 8 bases; bases with no gene match: 8. The CDR3 is 13 residues long. In DNA, the CDR3 is TGTGCCAGCTGCCGGGACAGCCAATACGAGCAGTACTTC. The encoded protein is CASCRDSQYEQYF.

V gene TRBV24-1 combines with J gene TRBJ2-2; 13 nucleotides agree with TRBD2. This CDR3 region has 16 residues. Germline values: CDR1 KGHDR, CDR2 SFDVKD. The ends lost 4 bases at V and 6 bases at J; junction bases unmatched: 4. CDR3 amino acids: CATSEPGLAGPGELFF. CDR3 bases: TGTGCCACCAGTGAGCCGGGACTAGCGGGGCCCGGGGAGCTGTTTTTT.

Notes on this clonotype: This may come from a read error, since a much larger clone is one base off. This chain uses TRBV2 with TRBJ1-4; D may be TRBD1 (5 bases). The V gene lost 2 bases and the J gene lost 7 bases, with 11 bases spanning the gap. The CDR3 runs 14 residues. The germline CDR1 and CDR2 sequences are SNHLY and FYNNEI. For the CDR3, the DNA is TGTGCCAGCAGTGAAAGCAGGGCGGGTGAAAAACTGTTTTTT. Amino acids: CASSESRAGEKLFF. The whole variable domain, filled in from reference TRBV2 and TRBJ1-4, reads EPEVTQTPSHQVTQMGQEVILRCVPISNHLYFYWYRQILGQKVEFLVSFYNNEISEKSEIFDDQFSVERPDGSNFTLKIRSTKLEDSAMYFCASSESRAGEKLFFGSGTQLSVL.

The genes are TRBV2 and TRBJ1-3; 7 bases are a match to TRBD1. CDR1 is SNHLY, CDR2 FYNNEI, per germline. V shed 6 bases and J 3 bases; nucleotides not matched to a gene: 11. The CDR3 is 16 amino acids. The CDR3 coding sequence is TGTGCCAGCAGCGCCGACGACAGGGTTGATGGAAACACCATATATTTT. Protein: CASSADDRVDGNTIYF.

The chain has TRBV29-1 and TRBJ1-2; maybe TRBD1 (5 bases). V lost 7 bases to trimming and J lost 3 bases, with 9 bases between them. Germline loops: CDR1 SQVTM, CDR2 ANQGSEA. This CDR3 has 11 residues. CDR3 sequence: CSGGVDYGYTF. The CDR3 region has the DNA TGCAGCGGGGGGGTTGACTATGGCTACACCTTC.

This chain joins TRBV7-2 and TRBJ1-6, with 8 bases matching TRBD1. The germline gives CDR1 SGHTA, CDR2 FQGNSA. This CDR3 spans 15 amino acids. V was clipped by 4 bases and J by 4 bases; unmatched bases: 3. The CDR3 DNA is TGTGCCAGCAGCTCCCGGACAGGGTATAATTCACCCCTCCACTTT. Translation gives CASSSRTGYNSPLHF.

The chain carries TRBV5-1 and TRBJ2-7; 7 nucleotides match TRBD1. There are 13 residues in the CDR3. Losses at the gene ends were 4 bases for V and 5 bases for J; bases not matched to a gene: 6. The V gene's germline CDR1 is SGHRS and CDR2 YFSETQ. CDR3 sequence: CASSLRQGNEQYF. The CDR3 coding sequence is TGCGCCAGCAGCCTGAGACAGGGTAACGAGCAGTACTTC.

The chain recombines TRBV2 with TRBJ1-2, with TRBD1 identical over 11 bases. CDR1 and CDR2 from the germline V gene are SNHLY and FYNNEI. The V gene end was trimmed by 5 bases and the J gene end by 8 bases; junction bases not matched to a gene: 7. There are 14 residues in the CDR3. The CDR3, as DNA: TGTGCCAGCAGTCTGGACAGGGGGCCTGGAGGCTACACCTTC. Encoded protein: CASSLDRGPGGYTF. The whole variable domain, remainder taken from reference TRBV2 and TRBJ1-2, is EPEVTQTPSHQVTQMGQEVILRCVPISNHLYFYWYRQILGQKVEFLVSFYNNEISEKSEIFDDQFSVERPDGSNFTLKIRSTKLEDSAMYFCASSLDRGPGGYTFGSGTRLTVV.

The chain carries TRBV11-2 and TRBJ1-1, with D tentatively TRBD1 (6 bases). Germline values: CDR1 SGHAT, CDR2 FQNNGV. Trimming removed 4 bases from V and 0 bases from J, with 12 bases in between. The CDR3 runs 15 residues. CDR3 loop: CASSSLGTLNTEAFF. The CDR3 DNA sequence: TGTGCCAGCAGCTCCCTTGGGACACTGAACACTGAAGCTTTCTTT. The full variable domain, in which reference TRBV11-2 and TRBJ1-1 provide the parts outside the CDR3, is EAGVAQSPRYKIIEKRQSVAFWCNPISGHATLYWYQQILGQGPKLLIQFQNNGVVDDSQLPKDRFSAERLKGVDSTLKIQPAKLEDSAVYLCASSSLGTLNTEAFFGQGTRLTVV.

The V call is TRBV10-3, the J call TRBJ2-3; 8 positions match TRBD2. The CDR3 is 15 residues long. Per germline, CDR1 ENHRY and CDR2 SYGVKD. Trimming cost V 0 bases and J 2 bases; bases outside gene matches: 1. CDR3 DNA: TGTGCCATCAGTGAGTCTAGCGGGGCCACAGATACGCAGTATTTT. Protein: CAISESSGATDTQYF.

The J gene is TRBJ1-2, the V gene TRBV7-8, with TRBD1 matching over 8 bases. This CDR3 spans 16 amino acids. The ends lost 5 bases at V and 6 bases at J; junction bases unmatched: 14. Per the germline V gene, CDR1 is SGHVS and CDR2 is FQNEAQ. The CDR3 reads CASSPSKTPGGNGYTF. In nucleotides, the CDR3 is TGTGCCAGCAGCCCCTCAAAAACCCCAGGGGGCAATGGCTACACCTTC.

This clonotype was seen many times. CDR3 coding DNA: TGTGCCAGCAGTGATTTCGGGGATCCTAATGAAAAACTGTTTTTT. Its protein product is CASSDFGDPNEKLFF. The gene calls are TRBV2 and TRBJ1-4; D is uncertain. Germline V gene data show CDR1 as SNHLY and CDR2 as FYNNEI. Trimming took off 3 bases at V and 3 bases at J, with 11 bases between the two ends. The length of the CDR3 is 15 residues.

This chain joins TRBV11-2 and TRBJ2-1, with D tentatively TRBD1 (6 bases). From germline, CDR1 is SGHAT and CDR2 FQNNGV. The CDR3 is 13 residues long. Trimming stripped 4 bases from V and 7 bases from J, with 11 bases between. This CDR3 is CASSSTGINEQFF. The DNA of the CDR3 is TGTGCCAGCAGCTCCACAGGGATTAATGAGCAGTTCTTC.

The sample holds a few counts of this clonotype. The chain couples TRBV7-9 to TRBJ1-2; D remains ambiguous. Germline V CDR1 and CDR2: SEHNR, FQNEAQ (reference sequence). CDR3 length: 14 amino acids. The V and J ends lost 3 bases and 3 bases respectively, with 11 bases between them. The CDR3 reads CASSFPGVDYGYTF. For the CDR3, the DNA is TGTGCCAGCAGCTTCCCCGGGGTGGACTATGGCTACACCTTC.

Of note for this clonotype: Being one base from a much bigger clone, this may be a read error. CDR3 sequence: CASSQDTGELFF. The CDR3 nucleotides read TGTGCCAGCAGCCAAGACACCGGGGAGCTGTTTTTT. This chain connects TRBV7-8 to TRBJ2-2; no firm D call. This CDR3 is 12 amino acids long. Germline values: CDR1 SGHVS, CDR2 FQNEAQ. Trimming stripped 5 bases from V and 3 bases from J, with 4 bases between.

The sample holds a few counts of this clonotype. A read error may be the cause here, since a much bigger clone is one base away. This chain uses TRBV10-3 with TRBJ1-2; 7 bases fit TRBD1. This CDR3 has 14 residues. In germline, CDR1 is ENHRY, CDR2 SYGVKD. V gave up 0 bases and J gave up 5 bases; unmatched junction bases: 3. This CDR3 reads CAISESGQKYGYTF. CDR3 nucleotide sequence: TGTGCCATCAGTGAGTCGGGACAGAAATATGGCTACACCTTC.

In its sample, this clonotype was seen many times. The V call is TRBV5-4, the J call TRBJ2-5; 10 bases align to TRBD2. Germline CDR1 is SGHNT and CDR2 is YYREEE (reference sequence). The CDR3 has 15 amino acids. The V gene end was trimmed by 1 base and the J gene end by 5 bases; junction bases not matched to a gene: 5. In DNA, the CDR3 is TGTGCCAGCAGCTTGCGGCTAGCGGGAGTCGAGACCCAGTACTTC. Amino acid sequence: CASSLRLAGVETQYF.

This clonotype occurred a few times. The rearrangement uses TRBV20-1 and TRBJ1-5; TRBD1 aligns across 12 bases. J was trimmed by 4 bases and V by 2 bases; bases with no gene match: 6. This CDR3 comprises 16 residues. Germline V lookup: CDR1 DFQATT, CDR2 SNEGSKA (reference sequence). The CDR3 sequence: CSARYGTGGRNQPQHF. CDR3 sequence (DNA): TGCAGTGCTAGATACGGGACAGGGGGCAGAAATCAGCCCCAGCATTTT.